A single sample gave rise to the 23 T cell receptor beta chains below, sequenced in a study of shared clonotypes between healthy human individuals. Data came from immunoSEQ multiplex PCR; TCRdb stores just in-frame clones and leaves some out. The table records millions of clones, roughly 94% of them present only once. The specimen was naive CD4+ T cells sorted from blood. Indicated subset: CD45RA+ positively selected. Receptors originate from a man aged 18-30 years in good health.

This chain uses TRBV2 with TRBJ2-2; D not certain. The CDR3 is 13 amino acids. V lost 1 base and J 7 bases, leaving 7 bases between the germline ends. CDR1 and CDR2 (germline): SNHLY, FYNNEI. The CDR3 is CASSEEQVGELFF. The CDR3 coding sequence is TGTGCCAGCAGTGAAGAGCAAGTCGGGGAGCTGTTTTTT.

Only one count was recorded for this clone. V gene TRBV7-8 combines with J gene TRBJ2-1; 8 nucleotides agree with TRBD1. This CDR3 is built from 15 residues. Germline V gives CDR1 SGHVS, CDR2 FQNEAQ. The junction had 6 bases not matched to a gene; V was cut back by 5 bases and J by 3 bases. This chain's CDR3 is CASSTTGGNYNEQFF. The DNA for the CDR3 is TGTGCCAGCAGCACCACAGGGGGGAACTACAATGAGCAGTTCTTC.

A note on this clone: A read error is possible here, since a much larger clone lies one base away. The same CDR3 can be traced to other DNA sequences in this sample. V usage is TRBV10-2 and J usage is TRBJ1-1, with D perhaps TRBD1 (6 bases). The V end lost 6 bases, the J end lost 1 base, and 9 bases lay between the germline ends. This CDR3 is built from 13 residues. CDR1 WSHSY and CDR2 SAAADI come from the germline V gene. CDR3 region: CASSVDRNTEAFF. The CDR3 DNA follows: TGCGCCAGCAGCGTGGACAGGAACACTGAAGCTTTCTTT.

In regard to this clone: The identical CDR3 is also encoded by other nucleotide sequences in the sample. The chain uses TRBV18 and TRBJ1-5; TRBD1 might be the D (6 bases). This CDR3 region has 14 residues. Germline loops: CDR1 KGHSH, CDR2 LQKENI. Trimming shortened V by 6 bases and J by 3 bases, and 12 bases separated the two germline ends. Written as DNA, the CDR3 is TGTGCCAGCTCCCCCGGACAGATCAATCAGCCCCAGCATTTT. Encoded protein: CASSPGQINQPQHF.

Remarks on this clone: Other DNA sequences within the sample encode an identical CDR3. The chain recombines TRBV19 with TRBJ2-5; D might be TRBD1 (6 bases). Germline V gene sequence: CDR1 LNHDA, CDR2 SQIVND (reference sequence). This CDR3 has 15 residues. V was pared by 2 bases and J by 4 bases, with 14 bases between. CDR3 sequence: CASSIWGQGRETQYF. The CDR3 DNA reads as TGTGCCAGTAGTATATGGGGACAAGGCCGAGAGACCCAGTACTTC.

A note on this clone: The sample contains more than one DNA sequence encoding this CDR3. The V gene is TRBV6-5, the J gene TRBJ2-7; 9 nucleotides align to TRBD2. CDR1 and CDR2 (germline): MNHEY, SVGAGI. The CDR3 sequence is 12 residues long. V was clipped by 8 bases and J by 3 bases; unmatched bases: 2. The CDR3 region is CASSREGYEQYF. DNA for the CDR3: TGTGCCAGCTCGCGGGAGGGCTACGAGCAGTACTTC.

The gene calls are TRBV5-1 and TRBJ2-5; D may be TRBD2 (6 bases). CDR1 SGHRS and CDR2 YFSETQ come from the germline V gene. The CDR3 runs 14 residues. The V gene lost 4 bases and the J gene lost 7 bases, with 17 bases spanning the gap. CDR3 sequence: CASSGTREVGTQYF. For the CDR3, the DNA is TGCGCCAGCAGCGGGACGAGGGAGGTCGGGACCCAGTACTTC.

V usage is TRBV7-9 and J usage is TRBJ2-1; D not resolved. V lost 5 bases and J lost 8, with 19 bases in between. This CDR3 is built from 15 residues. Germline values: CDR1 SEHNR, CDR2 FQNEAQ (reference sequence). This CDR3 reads CASSVDQVTRDEQFF. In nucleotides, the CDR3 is TGTGCCAGCAGCGTCGACCAGGTCACTCGAGATGAGCAGTTCTTC. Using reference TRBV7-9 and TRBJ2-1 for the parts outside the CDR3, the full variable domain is DTGVSQNPRHKITKRGQNVTFRCDPISEHNRLYWYRQTLGQGPEFLTYFQNEAQLEKSRLLSDRFSAERPKGSFSTLEIQRTEQGDSAMYLCASSVDQVTRDEQFFGPGTRLTVL.

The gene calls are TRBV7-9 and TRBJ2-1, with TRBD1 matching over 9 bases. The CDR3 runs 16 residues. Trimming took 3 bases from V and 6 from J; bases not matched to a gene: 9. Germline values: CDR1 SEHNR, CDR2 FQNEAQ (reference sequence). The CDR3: CASSFDLTGGFNEQFF. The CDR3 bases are TGTGCCAGCAGCTTTGATCTGACAGGGGGGTTCAATGAGCAGTTCTTC.

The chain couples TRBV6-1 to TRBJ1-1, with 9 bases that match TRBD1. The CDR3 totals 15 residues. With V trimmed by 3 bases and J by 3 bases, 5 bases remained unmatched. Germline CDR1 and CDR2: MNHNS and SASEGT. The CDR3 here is CASSDGTGWDTEAFF. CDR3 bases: TGTGCCAGCAGTGATGGGACAGGGTGGGACACTGAAGCTTTCTTT.

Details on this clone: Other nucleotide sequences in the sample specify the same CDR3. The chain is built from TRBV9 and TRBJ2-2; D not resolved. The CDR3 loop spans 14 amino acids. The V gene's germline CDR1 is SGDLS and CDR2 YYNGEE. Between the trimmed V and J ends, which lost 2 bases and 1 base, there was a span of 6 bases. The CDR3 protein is CASSVDGNTGELFF. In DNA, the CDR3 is TGTGCCAGCAGCGTGGACGGGAACACCGGGGAGCTGTTTTTT. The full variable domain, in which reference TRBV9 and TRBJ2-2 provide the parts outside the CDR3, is DSGVTQTPKHLITATGQRVTLRCSPRSGDLSVYWYQQSLDQGLQFLIQYYNGEERAKGNILERFSAQQFPDLHSELNLSSLELGDSALYFCASSVDGNTGELFFGEGSRLTVL.

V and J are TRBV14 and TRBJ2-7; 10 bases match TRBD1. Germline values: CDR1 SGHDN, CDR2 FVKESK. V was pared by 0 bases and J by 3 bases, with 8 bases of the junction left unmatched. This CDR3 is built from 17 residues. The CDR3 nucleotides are TGTGCCAGCAGCCAAGACCGACCCGGGACAGGGGACTACGAGCAGTACTTC. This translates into CASSQDRPGTGDYEQYF.

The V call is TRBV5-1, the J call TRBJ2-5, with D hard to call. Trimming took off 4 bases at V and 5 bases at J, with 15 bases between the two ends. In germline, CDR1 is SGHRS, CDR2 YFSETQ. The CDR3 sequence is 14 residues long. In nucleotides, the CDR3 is TGCGCCAGCAGCCCCTCACCAGGCACGGAGACCCAGTACTTC. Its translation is CASSPSPGTETQYF. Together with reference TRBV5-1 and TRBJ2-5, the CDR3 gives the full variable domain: KAGVTQTPRYLIKTRGQQVTLSCSPISGHRSVSWYQQTPGQGLQFLFEYFSETQRNKGNFPGRFSGRQFSNSRSEMNVSTLELGDSALYLCASSPSPGTETQYFGPGTRLLVL.

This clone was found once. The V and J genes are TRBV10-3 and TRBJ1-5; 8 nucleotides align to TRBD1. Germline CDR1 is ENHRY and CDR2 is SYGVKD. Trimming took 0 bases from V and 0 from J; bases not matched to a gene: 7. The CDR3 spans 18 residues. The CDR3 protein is CAISESWTGLYSNQPQHF. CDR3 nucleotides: TGTGCCATCAGTGAGTCGTGGACAGGGCTCTATAGCAATCAGCCCCAGCATTTT.

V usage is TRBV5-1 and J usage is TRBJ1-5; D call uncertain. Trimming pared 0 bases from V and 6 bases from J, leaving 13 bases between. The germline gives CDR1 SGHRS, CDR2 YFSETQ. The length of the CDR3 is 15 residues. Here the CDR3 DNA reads TGCGCCAGCAGCTTGGGGAAATTCCTCCCTCAGCCCCAGCATTTT. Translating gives CASSLGKFLPQPQHF.

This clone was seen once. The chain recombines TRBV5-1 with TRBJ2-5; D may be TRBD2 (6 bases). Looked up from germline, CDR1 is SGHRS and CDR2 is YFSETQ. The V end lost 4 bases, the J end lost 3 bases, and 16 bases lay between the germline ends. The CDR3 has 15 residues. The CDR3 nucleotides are TGCGCCAGCAGCGCGGGGACCCTCCGGGAAGAGACCCAGTACTTC. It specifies CASSAGTLREETQYF.

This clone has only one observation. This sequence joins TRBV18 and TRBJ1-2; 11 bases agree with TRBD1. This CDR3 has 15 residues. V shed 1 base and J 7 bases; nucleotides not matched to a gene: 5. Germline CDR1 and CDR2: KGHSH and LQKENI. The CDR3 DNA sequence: TGTGCCAGCTCACCACAAGGACAGGGGGCCATTGGCTACACCTTC. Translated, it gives CASSPQGQGAIGYTF.

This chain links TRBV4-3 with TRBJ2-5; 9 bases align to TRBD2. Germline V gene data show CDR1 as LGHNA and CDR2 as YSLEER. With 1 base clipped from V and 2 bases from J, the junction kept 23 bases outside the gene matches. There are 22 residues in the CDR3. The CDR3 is CASSQGSQLAGEWGRYQETQYF. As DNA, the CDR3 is TGCGCCAGCAGCCAAGGATCCCAACTAGCGGGTGAATGGGGCCGCTATCAAGAGACCCAGTACTTC.

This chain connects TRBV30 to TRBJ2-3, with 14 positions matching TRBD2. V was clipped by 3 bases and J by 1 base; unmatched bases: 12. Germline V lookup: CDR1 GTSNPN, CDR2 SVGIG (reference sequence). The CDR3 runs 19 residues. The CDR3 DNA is TGTGCCTGGAGGGGATCCGGGACTAGCGGGAGTGTGGGCACAGATACGCAGTATTTT. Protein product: CAWRGSGTSGSVGTDTQYF.

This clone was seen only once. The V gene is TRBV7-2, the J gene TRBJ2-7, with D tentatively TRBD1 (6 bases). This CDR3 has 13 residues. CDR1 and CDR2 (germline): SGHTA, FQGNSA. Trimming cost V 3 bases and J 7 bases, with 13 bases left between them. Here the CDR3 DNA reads TGTGCCAGCAGCTTTAGGCAGGGGAGTGAGCAGTACTTC. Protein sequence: CASSFRQGSEQYF.

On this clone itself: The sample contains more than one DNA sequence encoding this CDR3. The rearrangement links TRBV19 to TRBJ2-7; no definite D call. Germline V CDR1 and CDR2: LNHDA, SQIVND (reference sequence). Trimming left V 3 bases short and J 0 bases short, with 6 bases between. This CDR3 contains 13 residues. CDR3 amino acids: CASSIGRSYEQYF. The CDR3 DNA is TGTGCCAGTAGTATCGGACGCTCCTACGAGCAGTACTTC.

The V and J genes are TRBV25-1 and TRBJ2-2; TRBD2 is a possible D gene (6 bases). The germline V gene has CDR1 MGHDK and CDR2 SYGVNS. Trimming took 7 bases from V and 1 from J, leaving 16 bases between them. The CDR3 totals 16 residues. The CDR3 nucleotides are TGTGCCAGCACCTCAGGTGCGGGATGGAACACCGGGGAGCTGTTTTTT. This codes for CASTSGAGWNTGELFF.

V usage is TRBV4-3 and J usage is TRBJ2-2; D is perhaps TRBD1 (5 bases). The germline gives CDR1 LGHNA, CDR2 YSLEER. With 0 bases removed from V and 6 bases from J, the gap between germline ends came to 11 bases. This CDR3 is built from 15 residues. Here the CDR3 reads CASSQDRGFAGELFF. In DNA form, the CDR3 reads TGCGCCAGCAGCCAAGATAGGGGTTTCGCCGGGGAGCTGTTTTTT.